This T cell receptor beta chain was recorded in a study of technical replicates of blood from four donors listed by TCRdb under 2017. Library prep was done by the immunoSEQ multiplex PCR assay. TCRdb mirrors the immuneACCESS table, restricted to in-frame sequences. Some clones are absent from its copies; in checked studies, under half trace to an unresolved V gene, and the reason for the others is unknown. This sample gives approximately 79,000 clones in total; 85% to 95% of them show up just once. The top ten clones comprise about 0.35% of the sample. V sheds 6 bases and J sheds 2 bases, leaving 16 bases between their ends. From its cysteine to its phenylalanine, the CDR3 spans 15 amino acids. Only the CDR3 portion is preserved as DNA: 45 bases, with reading frame beginning at the first base. Based on the germline V gene, the CDR1 and CDR2 sequences are MDHEN and SYDVKM. With regard to this clone: Its antigen has not been determined. No base-level quality is on record; no much larger clone is a single base apart.

The chain joins TRBV28 to TRBJ1-2, and perhaps TRBD1 as D gene, on 5 matching bases. The receptor comes from a human donor in good health. The sequenced sample was T cells isolated from PBMCs. The CDR3: CASRLRGTANYGYTF. In nucleotides, the sequence is TGTGCCAGCAGACTTCGCGGGACCGCAAACTATGGCTACACCTTC.